These T cell receptor beta chains were read from a single sample in a study of shared clonotypes between healthy human individuals. The data were produced by immunoSEQ multiplex PCR, yet TCRdb's version contains in-frame clones alone and is incomplete. Of about 2.5 million clones in the sample, less than 95% are singletons; the top ten hold 0.37%. Material: naive CD4+ T cells from PBMCs. These receptors were collected from a man between 18 and 29 years old in good health. Some clones in this sample may be carry-over from other donors' samples. Both conserved end residues are part of each CDR3. Each record gives: J gene, D gene, clone size, V gene, CDR3 protein, CDR3 DNA. The D gene is left open where the match is weak. The size of a clone is reported for some rows only, either as once, few or many, or as a class for expanded clones.

TRBJ2-1 | NA | NA | TRBV6-1 | CASIGLALSGEQFF | TGTGCCAGCATAGGCCTAGCCCTTTCTGGGGAGCAGTTCTTC
TRBJ2-7 | NA | NA | TRBV9 | CASSVGGEYGYEQYF | TGTGCCAGCAGCGTAGGCGGGGAGTATGGATACGAGCAGTACTTC
TRBJ2-2 | TRBD2 | NA | TRBV5-1 | CASSRLAANTGELFF | TGCGCCAGCAGCCGACTAGCAGCGAACACCGGGGAGCTGTTTTTT
TRBJ2-5 | TRBD2 | NA | TRBV5-1 | CASSPAGTSRETQYF | TGCGCCAGCAGTCCCGCCGGGACTAGCCGTGAGACCCAGTACTTC
TRBJ2-5 | NA | NA | TRBV18 | CASSLLQGEETQYF | TGTGCCAGCTCACTTTTACAGGGTGAAGAGACCCAGTACTTC
TRBJ2-1 | NA | NA | TRBV7-3 | CASSRWAGVPPGDNEQFF | TGTGCCAGCAGCAGATGGGCAGGGGTACCCCCTGGGGACAATGAGCAGTTCTTC
TRBJ1-5 | NA | NA | TRBV5-1 | CASSPDPSNQPQHF | TGCGCCAGCAGCCCCGACCCCAGCAATCAGCCCCAGCATTTT
TRBJ2-2 | NA | NA | TRBV11-1 | CASSLVPPQGILGAGELFF | TGTGCCAGCAGCTTAGTCCCACCACAGGGCATACTAGGCGCCGGGGAGCTGTTTTTT
TRBJ1-2 | NA | few | TRBV2 | CATSEENYGYTF | TGTGCCACCTCGGAGGAGAACTATGGCTACACCTTC
TRBJ2-7 | NA | NA | TRBV15 | CATSNPGKNSYEQYF | TGTGCCACCAGCAACCCAGGCAAAAACTCCTACGAGCAGTACTTC
TRBJ2-6 | NA | NA | TRBV5-4 | CASSLRASGANVLTF | TGTGCCAGCAGCTTGAGGGCCTCTGGGGCCAACGTCCTGACTTTC
TRBJ2-7 | TRBD2 | NA | TRBV5-1 | CASSLGGSVAYEQYF | TGCGCCAGCAGCTTAGGCGGGAGCGTCGCCTACGAGCAGTACTTC
TRBJ1-5 | NA | once | TRBV7-9 | CASQGLSTNQPQHF | TGTGCCAGCCAGGGGTTGTCCACAAATCAGCCCCAGCATTTT
TRBJ2-3 | TRBD2 | NA | TRBV10-3 | CAISDSGRAGGTDTQYF | TGTGCCATCAGTGACAGCGGGAGGGCAGGGGGCACAGATACGCAGTATTTT
TRBJ2-1 | NA | NA | TRBV2 | CASSEMRTAYNEQFF | TGTGCCAGCAGTGAGATGCGGACGGCCTACAATGAGCAGTTCTTC
TRBJ2-5 | NA | NA | TRBV19 | CASSIVLGWDQETQYF | TGTGCCAGTAGTATAGTCCTGGGTTGGGATCAAGAGACCCAGTACTTC
TRBJ1-6 | NA | NA | TRBV25-1 | CASSEFLGAADNSPLHF | TGTGCCAGCAGTGAATTTCTTGGCGCCGCTGATAATTCACCCCTCCACTTT
TRBJ1-1 | NA | NA | TRBV5-1 | CASSSQGRNTEAFF | TGCGCCAGCAGCTCGCAGGGGAGGAACACTGAAGCTTTCTTT
TRBJ1-5 | NA | NA | TRBV21-1 | CASSKFSPGDRASKRGNQPQHF | TGTGCCAGCAGCAAATTCTCCCCGGGGGACAGGGCCTCCAAGAGAGGCAATCAGCCCCAGCATTTT
TRBJ2-5 | NA | NA | TRBV2 | CASTEQETQYF | TGTGCCAGCACCGAACAAGAGACCCAGTACTTC
TRBJ2-2 | NA | NA | TRBV19 | CASTLGVDTGELFF | TGTGCCAGTACCCTGGGGGTTGACACCGGGGAGCTGTTTTTT
TRBJ1-4 | NA | NA | TRBV7-9 | CASSLAWETNEKLFF | TGTGCCAGCAGCTTAGCCTGGGAAACTAATGAAAAACTGTTTTTT
TRBJ1-5 | TRBD1 | NA | TRBV6-1 | CASTTGVRSNQPQHF | TGTGCCAGCACGACAGGGGTGCGAAGCAATCAGCCCCAGCATTTT
TRBJ1-6 | TRBD1 | NA | TRBV6-5 | CASSRIGQGSSPLHF | TGTGCCAGCAGTCGGATTGGACAGGGAAGCTCACCCCTCCACTTT
TRBJ2-7 | NA | few | TRBV7-6 | CASTLGQHYGEQYF | TGTGCCAGCACCTTAGGACAGCACTACGGCGAGCAGTACTTC
TRBJ2-1 | TRBD1 | NA | TRBV29-1 | CSVRTGSPYNEQFF | TGCAGCGTTCGGACAGGCAGCCCTTACAATGAGCAGTTCTTC
TRBJ2-7 | TRBD1 | NA | TRBV19 | CATGDRADEQYF | TGTGCCACGGGGGACAGGGCTGACGAGCAGTACTTC
TRBJ1-2 | NA | NA | TRBV19 | CASSFLNIGGGYTF | TGTGCCAGTAGTTTCTTGAATATCGGAGGTGGCTACACCTTC
TRBJ1-3 | TRBD1 | NA | TRBV7-3 | CASRYDRGIRNTIYF | TGTGCCAGCAGGTACGACAGGGGGATCAGAAACACCATATATTTT
TRBJ2-3 | NA | NA | TRBV11-3 | CASSLDMGDTQYF | TGTGCCAGCAGCTTAGATATGGGGGATACGCAGTATTTT
TRBJ2-7 | NA | NA | TRBV5-1 | CASSLLARPGGAYEQYF | TGCGCCAGCAGCTTGCTTGCTCGGCCCGGAGGGGCCTACGAGCAGTACTTC
TRBJ2-7 | TRBD2 | NA | TRBV2 | CASRGGTSGPRAHYEQYF | TGTGCCAGCAGGGGGGGGACTAGCGGGCCCCGCGCCCACTACGAGCAGTACTTC
TRBJ2-5 | NA | NA | TRBV9 | CASSVAAGALQETQYF | TGTGCCAGCAGCGTAGCGGCAGGGGCCCTCCAAGAGACCCAGTACTTC
TRBJ2-7 | NA | NA | TRBV6-1 | CASSGDGYEQYF | TGTGCCAGCAGTGGGGACGGCTACGAGCAGTACTTC
TRBJ2-1 | TRBD1 | NA | TRBV30 | CAWSVRGTGGFF | TGTGCCTGGAGTGTACGGGGGACAGGGGGCTTCTTC
TRBJ1-1 | NA | NA | TRBV18 | CASSPEGGLSAFF | TGTGCCAGCTCACCCGAGGGGGGGCTATCCGCTTTCTTT
TRBJ1-1 | NA | NA | TRBV15 | CATSSRVGLEAFF | TGTGCCACCAGCAGCCGGGTTGGATTGGAAGCTTTCTTT
TRBJ2-3 | NA | NA | TRBV5-5 | CASSFPGTGPSTDTQYF | TGTGCCAGCAGCTTCCCAGGTACCGGGCCGAGCACAGATACGCAGTATTTT
TRBJ2-7 | TRBD2 | once | TRBV28 | CASSETSGGTYEQYF | TGTGCCAGCAGCGAGACTAGCGGGGGGACCTACGAGCAGTACTTC
TRBJ2-3 | NA | NA | TRBV6-6 | CASSYSRDTSTDTQYF | TGTGCCAGCAGTTACTCGCGGGACACAAGCACAGATACGCAGTATTTT
TRBJ2-7 | NA | few | TRBV18 | CASSPENSYEQYF | TGTGCCAGCTCACCAGAAAACTCCTACGAGCAGTACTTC
TRBJ1-3 | TRBD1 | NA | TRBV28 | CASSTNRGDTIYF | TGTGCCAGCAGTACCAACAGGGGGGACACCATATATTTT
TRBJ2-1 | NA | NA | TRBV9 | CASSAFGALPSSYNEQFF | TGTGCCAGCAGCGCATTCGGGGCGCTCCCCAGCTCCTACAATGAGCAGTTCTTC
TRBJ2-4 | TRBD2 | NA | TRBV2 | CASSRGTPLLAGGLQNIQYF | TGTGCCAGCAGCCGGGGAACTCCCCTGCTAGCGGGAGGGCTCCAAAACATTCAGTACTTC